This TCR beta chain stems from a study of cytomegalovirus exposure and HLA in healthy donors. Comments on this clone: Its target is not known.

A multiplex PCR was run with 60 Vbeta primers and 13 Jbeta primers. Assay: immunoSEQ multiplex PCR; the TCRdb copy retains only in-frame clones and omits some. The repertoire consists of some 99,000 clones, with around 72% occurring once and the leading ten covering approximately 1.8%. Trimming left V 6 bases short and J 5 bases short, with 16 bases between. Per germline, CDR1 MNHEY and CDR2 SMNVEV (reference sequence). The CDR3 totals 14 residues. Study conclusions and caveats: Common viral pathogens were later found to be apparently linked to several of the most significant clusters. Specific recognition of CMV antigens was confirmed in vitro for a few chains (all CMV-associated). Later, an analysis showed that TCR beta chains associated with HLA were more clonally expanded than others that were equally common.

The TCR sequence derives from a male donor in good health and CMV-seronegative. V usage is TRBV27 and J usage is TRBJ1-1; D is possibly TRBD1 (6 bases). Sequencing input: PBMCs. DNA for the CDR3: TGTGCCAGCAGAATTCAGGGAGGGGGAACTGAAGCTTTCTTT. Amino acid sequence: CASRIQGGGTEAFF.